This T cell receptor (beta chain) came from a study of shared clonotypes between healthy human individuals. Study-wide results and limits: Shared clonotypes: about 5.3% naive CD4, around 4% naive CD8, roughly 2.4% memory CD4, about 0.41% memory CD8. Only a few donors were included, so the genetic and exposure-history diversity represented was limited.

Germline values: CDR1 MNHEY, CDR2 SVGAGI. V dropped 7 bases and J dropped 1; count of bases not matched to a gene: 5. The CDR3 runs 14 residues. Only CD45RO-negative cells positively selected for CCR7 counted as naive CD8 cells, so terminally differentiated effector memory CD45RA+ cells were excluded. All donors were healthy HIV-negative adults lacking recent acute infections or vaccinations. As concerns this clone: Its target is unknown.

An approximately 180 ng quantity of DNA, 25,000 to 35,000 T cell genomes, went into the sorted-subset replicate PCRs. Sequencing used immunoSEQ multiplex PCR; TCRdb keeps in-frame clones, though not all of them. The table lists millions of clones, about 95% of them singletons. The genes are TRBV6-5 and TRBJ1-1; 8 nucleotides align to TRBD1. The sample comprised naive CD8+ T cells sorted from blood. This clonotype was sampled from a man aged 18 to 29 in good health. CDR3 residues: CASKFGTGNTEAFF. CDR3 bases: TGTGCCAGCAAATTTGGGACAGGGAACACTGAAGCTTTCTTT.